Presented here are 28 T cell receptor beta chains from one specimen sequenced in a study of glioma-infiltrating T cells. Amplification of TCR alpha and beta CDR3 regions from RNA used iRepertoire nested multiplex PCR. Each CDR3 protein is one row after TCRdb ran MiXCR on the multiplex PCR reads. This table holds about 130,000 distinct CDR3 sequences, 20% to 25% found once. The sequencing input was glioma tissue, nonneoplastic brain tissue, or PBMCs (not recorded which). These receptors originate from a human donor with low-grade glioma or glioblastoma, undergoing nonglioma brain surgery, or in good health (not recorded which).

The chain carries TRBV10-3 and TRBJ2-7; D ambiguous. This CDR3 contains 15 residues. Trimming took 3 bases from V and 1 from J, leaving 13 bases between them. CDR1 and CDR2 (germline): ENHRY, SYGVKD. CDR3 coding DNA: TGTGCCATCAGTGAAATCGGTGCAGGATCCTACGAGCAGTACTTC. Translated: CAISEIGAGSYEQYF.

At least ten counts were recorded for this clonotype. The CDR3 end shows no conserved phenylalanine or tryptophan, and so a read error is likely. The chain has TRBV7-2 and TRBJ2-3, with 7 bases matching TRBD2. After removal of 5 bases from V and 3 bases from J, the junction contained 5 bases not matched to a gene. The CDR3 consists of 14 residues. Germline V gives CDR1 SGHTA, CDR2 FQGNSA. DNA for the CDR3: TGTGCCAGCAGCACCGGACTAGTAACAGATACGCAGTATCTT. This gives the protein CASSTGLVTDTQYL.

This clonotype was picked up many times. The V call is TRBV4-1, the J call TRBJ2-1; D gene unclear. The germline V gene encodes CDR1 MGHRA and CDR2 YSYEKL. V was pared by 1 base and J by 0 bases, with 10 bases between. The CDR3 sequence is 16 residues long. CDR3 sequence (DNA): TGCGCCAGCAGCCAAGGCCAGTCGGACTCCTACAATGAGCAGTTCTTC. Encoded protein: CASSQGQSDSYNEQFF.

At least ten counts were recorded for this clonotype. V and J are TRBV7-9 and TRBJ2-7, with 8 bases that match TRBD2. The length of the CDR3 is 14 residues. The junction had 5 bases not matched to a gene; V was cut back by 5 bases and J by 2 bases. Germline V gene sequence: CDR1 SEHNR, CDR2 FQNEAQ (reference sequence). In DNA form, the CDR3 reads TGTGCCAGCAGCGAAACTAGCGGAACCTACGAGCAGTACTTC. Translating gives CASSETSGTYEQYF.

This clonotype was observed at least ten times. The V call is TRBV3-1, the J call TRBJ1-2, with D maybe TRBD1 (5 bases). The CDR3 totals 16 residues. Trimming removed 0 bases at V and 4 bases at J, with 15 bases between. Per germline, CDR1 LGHDT and CDR2 YNNKEL (reference sequence). CDR3 amino acids: CASSQDGRWGGYGYTF. CDR3 DNA: TGTGCCAGCAGCCAAGATGGGAGATGGGGCGGCTATGGCTACACCTTC.

This clonotype was observed many times. The chain uses TRBV19 and TRBJ1-5; D is unresolved. The germline V and J ends were trimmed by 5 bases and 4 bases, with 9 bases remaining between them. This CDR3 is built from 13 residues. Looked up from germline, CDR1 is LNHDA and CDR2 is SQIVND (reference sequence). The CDR3 coding sequence is TGTGCCAGTAGTTTTCCCCCTAATCAGCCCCAGCATTTT. Its protein product is CASSFPPNQPQHF.

This clonotype was seen ten or more times. This CDR3 reads CASSHAVPAGGYEQYF. DNA for the CDR3: TGTGCCAGCAGCCACGCTGTCCCGGCGGGAGGGTACGAGCAGTACTTC. The chain employs TRBV28 and TRBJ2-7; 9 bases are a match to TRBD2. V was pared by 6 bases and J by 4 bases, with 13 bases of the junction left unmatched. This CDR3 is built from 16 residues. From germline, CDR1 is MDHEN and CDR2 SYDVKM.

This clonotype was seen ten or more times. V is TRBV27 and J is TRBJ1-1; tentative D call: TRBD1 (6 bases). V lost 5 bases, J lost 6 bases, and 7 bases lay in between. The CDR3 has 11 residues. Germline CDR1 MNHEY, CDR2 SMNVEV (reference sequence). The CDR3 DNA reads as TGTGCCAGCAGTAACAGGGCTGAAGCTTTCTTT. Translated: CASSNRAEAFF.

In this sample, this clonotype turned up once. Without the conserved terminal phenylalanine or tryptophan, this CDR3 likely stems from a read error. The V and J genes are TRBV7-8 and TRBJ1-1; 7 bases agree with TRBD1. The junction had 9 bases not matched to a gene; V was cut back by 5 bases and J by 3 bases. This CDR3 is built from 15 residues. Germline loops: CDR1 SGHVS, CDR2 FQNEAQ. CDR3 sequence reads: CASSPRGGAYTEAFS. The CDR3 nucleotides read TGTGCCAGCAGCCCCCGAGGGGGCGCCTACACTGAAGCTTTCTCT.

Many counts were recorded for this clonotype. This rearrangement joins TRBV27 to TRBJ2-7; TRBD1 might be the D (5 bases). From germline, CDR1 is MNHEY and CDR2 SMNVEV (reference sequence). The CDR3 is 12 amino acids. V shed 5 bases and J shed 7 bases, with 12 bases lying between them. The DNA for the CDR3 is TGTGCCAGCAGTACAGGTCCCTCTGAGCAGTACTTC. Translated: CASSTGPSEQYF.

This clonotype was recorded at least ten times. The rearrangement links TRBV20-1 to TRBJ1-1; perhaps TRBD1 as D (5 bases). Trimming shortened V by 5 bases and J by 5 bases, and 12 bases separated the two germline ends. Per the germline V gene, CDR1 is DFQATT and CDR2 is SNEGSKA (reference sequence). The CDR3 is 12 amino acids. Written as DNA, the CDR3 is TGCAGTGCTGATGGGGGATGGACTGAAGCTTTCTTT. Translating it yields CSADGGWTEAFF.

This clonotype was recorded at least ten times. This rearrangement joins TRBV27 to TRBJ1-1, with 7 bases that match TRBD1. Germline CDR1 MNHEY, CDR2 SMNVEV (reference sequence). With 3 bases clipped from V and 7 bases from J, the junction kept 11 bases outside the gene matches. The CDR3 loop spans 15 amino acids. CDR3 sequence: CASSFLSGGELEAFF. The DNA of the CDR3 is TGTGCCAGCAGTTTCCTCTCAGGGGGAGAACTTGAAGCTTTCTTT.

This clonotype was detected a few times. This sequence joins TRBV29-1 and TRBJ2-3; D unresolved. Trimming stripped 4 bases from V and 6 bases from J, with 14 bases between. Germline V gene lookup returns CDR1 SQVTM and CDR2 ANQGSEA. There are 13 residues in the CDR3. As DNA, the CDR3 is TGCAGCGTTGGAGCCACACCGAGGGATACGCAGTATTTT. Protein: CSVGATPRDTQYF.

Points on this clonotype: A read error may explain this, as a much larger clone is one base away. J is TRBJ2-7 and V is TRBV4-1; D not resolved. CDR1 and CDR2 (germline): MGHRA, YSYEKL. The CDR3 consists of 14 residues. The DNA for the CDR3 is TGCGCCAACAGCCAAGAACTCTACATGGCCGAGCAGTACTTC. Protein sequence: CANSQELYMAEQYF.

This clonotype was observed at least ten times. The J gene is TRBJ1-4, the V gene TRBV12-3 or TRBV12-4, with 8 bases identical to TRBD1. The V and J ends lost 5 bases and 15 bases, in that order; junction bases with no gene match: 8. The CDR3 contains 12 residues. This CDR3 is CASSRLDREMFF. The CDR3, as DNA: TGTGCCAGCAGTAGATTGGACAGGGAAATGTTTTTT.

Many counts were recorded for this clonotype. The chain joins TRBV27 to TRBJ2-7; 8 bases are a match to TRBD2. This CDR3 spans 17 amino acids. J lost 0 bases, V lost 5 bases, and 12 bases had no gene match. CDR1 MNHEY and CDR2 SMNVEV come from the germline V gene (reference sequence). The CDR3 region is CASSPRTSYSYSYEQYF. CDR3 nucleotide sequence: TGTGCCAGCAGTCCCCGGACTAGCTATTCATACTCCTACGAGCAGTACTTC.

This clonotype was seen at least ten times. V gene TRBV27 combines with J gene TRBJ2-7; D might be TRBD1 (6 bases). Per germline, CDR1 MNHEY and CDR2 SMNVEV (reference sequence). The CDR3 has 12 residues. Between the trimmed V and J ends, which lost 6 bases and 3 bases, there was a span of 9 bases. The CDR3 here is CASRTGLYEQYF. For the CDR3, the DNA is TGTGCCAGCAGGACAGGTCTCTACGAGCAGTACTTC.

A word on this clonotype: A read error may explain this, as a much larger clone is one base away. This chain links TRBV6-6 with TRBJ2-7, with D possibly TRBD1 on 5 matching bases. CDR3 size: 14 residues. V lost 3 bases and J lost 7, with 16 bases in between. Germline loops: CDR1 MNHNY, CDR2 SVGAGI (reference sequence). The CDR3: CASSYTGIGQEQYF. Here the CDR3 DNA reads TGTGCCAGCAGTTATACAGGAATAGGGCAAGAGCAGTACTTC.

Worth noting for this clonotype: A single base separates this from a much larger clone, so it may be a read error. The chain has TRBV5-1 and TRBJ1-1; D might be TRBD1 (6 bases). The CDR3 is made up of 14 amino acids. Trimming stripped 5 bases from V and 4 bases from J, with 15 bases between. Germline loops: CDR1 SGHRS, CDR2 YFSETQ. The CDR3 reads CASRVGKDSTEAFF. The CDR3 DNA reads TGCGCCAGCAGGGTTGGGAAGGACAGCACTGAAGCTTTCTTT.

As concerns this clonotype: Possible read error: a much larger clone is one base away. The chain recombines TRBV11-1 with TRBJ2-3; D not resolved. This CDR3 contains 16 residues. Germline V gene lookup returns CDR1 SGHAT and CDR2 FQDESV (reference sequence). Trimming took 4 bases from V and 9 from J, leaving 23 bases between them. CDR3 nucleotide sequence: TGTGCCAGCAGCTCATTAACAGCGTCCCGCGGAGCGACGCAGTATTTT. Protein: CASSSLTASRGATQYF.

This clonotype was detected a few times. The J gene is TRBJ1-5, the V gene TRBV5-5, with D possibly matching TRBD1 (5 bases). CDR1 is SGHKS and CDR2 is YYEKEE in the germline V gene (reference sequence). The V end was cut by 0 bases, the J end by 5 bases, with 9 bases between. There are 14 residues in the CDR3. The CDR3 here is CASSLDRLYQPQHF. The CDR3 nucleotides are TGTGCCAGCAGCTTGGACAGGCTCTATCAGCCCCAGCATTTT. The full variable domain, in which reference TRBV5-5 and TRBJ1-5 provide the parts outside the CDR3, is DAGVTQSPTHLIKTRGQQVTLRCSPISGHKSVSWYQQVLGQGPQFIFQYYEKEERGRGNFPDRFSARQFPNYSSELNVNALLLGDSALYLCASSLDRLYQPQHFGDGTRLSIL.

This clonotype was observed a handful of times. The chain is built from TRBV29-1 and TRBJ2-3; TRBD2 aligns across 10 bases. CDR1 SQVTM and CDR2 ANQGSEA come from the germline V gene. V dropped 4 bases and J dropped 5; count of bases not matched to a gene: 12. This CDR3 has 16 residues. In nucleotides, the CDR3 is TGCAGCGTTGGCCCGGGACCGGGACTAGCGAAAGATACGCAGTATTTT. Translated, it gives CSVGPGPGLAKDTQYF.

This clonotype was seen many times. The V and J genes are TRBV7-2 and TRBJ1-5, with 7 bases aligning to TRBD1. The CDR3 covers 15 residues. Unmatched junction bases numbered 2, after V lost 3 bases and J lost 0 bases. The germline V gene has CDR1 SGHTA and CDR2 FQGNSA. DNA of the CDR3: TGTGCCAGCAGCTTGACAGGGAATAGCAATCAGCCCCAGCATTTT. Protein sequence: CASSLTGNSNQPQHF.

This rearrangement joins TRBV9 to TRBJ2-7; tentative D call: TRBD1 (5 bases). The CDR3 runs 14 residues. Germline V gene lookup returns CDR1 SGDLS and CDR2 YYNGEE. V lost 0 bases and J 5 bases, leaving 12 bases between the germline ends. DNA of the CDR3: TGTGCCAGCAGCGTAGAGGCAGGGTGGAACGAGCAGTACTTC. It codes for CASSVEAGWNEQYF.

With regard to this clonotype: A much larger clonotype is one base distant, so this may be a read error. This chain links TRBV14 with TRBJ2-3; TRBD2 might be the D (6 bases). Trimming left V 1 base short and J 3 bases short, with 17 bases between. The CDR3 contains 17 residues. Germline V gene data show CDR1 as SGHDN and CDR2 as FVKESK. Here the CDR3 reads CASSQVISGLTTDTQYF. The CDR3 nucleotides are TGTGCCAGCAGCCAAGTAATTAGCGGTCTAACAACAGATACGCAGTATTTT.

This clonotype was counted ten times or more. The chain combines TRBV6-1 with TRBJ1-1; TRBD1 might be the D (5 bases). CDR1 MNHNS and CDR2 SASEGT come from the germline V gene. CDR3 size: 18 residues. The germline V and J ends were trimmed by 6 bases and 2 bases, with 25 bases remaining between them. This chain's CDR3 is CASSPLPTGGGRNTEAFF. For the CDR3, the DNA is TGTGCCAGCAGCCCACTACCAACCGGGGGTGGAAGAAACACTGAAGCTTTCTTT.

This clonotype has a count of ten or more. This rearrangement joins TRBV12-3 or TRBV12-4 to TRBJ2-1; 10 bases line up with TRBD2. V dropped 7 bases and J dropped 13; count of bases not matched to a gene: 7. The CDR3 length is 12 residues. CDR3 protein: CASKTAGGAQFF. DNA of the CDR3: TGTGCCAGCAAGACAGCGGGAGGGGCTCAGTTCTTC.

There are many counts of this clonotype. The chain is built from TRBV2 and TRBJ2-7; 8 bases are shared with TRBD1. Germline trimming cut 10 bases from V and 0 bases from J; bases unmatched to any gene: 5. Germline loops: CDR1 SNHLY, CDR2 FYNNEI. The CDR3 sequence is 13 residues long. The CDR3 region has the DNA TGTGCCACAACAGGGGGAAGCTCCTACGAGCAGTACTTC. Protein product: CATTGGSSYEQYF.